Listed below are T cell receptor beta chains from one sample, sequenced in a study of Graves' ophthalmopathy and Graves' hyperthyroidism. Each CDR3 protein gets one entry after TCRdb re-called the multiplex PCR reads with MiXCR. The repertoire has some 370,000 distinct CDR3 sequences, roughly 17% of them found once; the top ten carry 2.4%. What was sequenced was peripheral blood. These receptors came from an adult woman with stable Graves' hyperthyroidism. CDR3s include the opening cysteine and the closing phenylalanine or tryptophan. A D gene is named only where the DNA matches it firmly. Not all rows give a size; the values are once, few, many and, for expanded clones, a class.

D	size	V	J	DNA	CDR3
NA	many	TRBV7-2	TRBJ2-7	TGTGCCAGCAGCTCCCGGCGGGGCCCCTACGAGCAGTACTTC	CASSSRRGPYEQYF
NA	many	TRBV28	TRBJ1-5	TGTGCCAGCAGTTTGAATTCGTTTGCGGGGCTCCGGCAGCCCCAGCATTTT	CASSLNSFAGLRQPQHF
TRBD1	few	TRBV28	TRBJ2-1	TGTGCCAGCAGTACGACAGGGGGACTCTACAATGAGCAGTTCTTC	CASSTTGGLYNEQFF
TRBD1	many	TRBV9	TRBJ2-7	TGTGCCAGCAGCGAGGGACAGGGGGAAAATGATCAGTACTTC	CASSEGQGENDQYF
NA	few	TRBV19	TRBJ2-6	TGTGCCAGTAGTATAGATGGTCCGGGTCTAAACTCTGGGGCCAACGTCCTGACTTTC	CASSIDGPGLNSGANVLTF
NA	many	TRBV20-1	TRBJ1-1	TGCAGTGCCCGTCTGTCCTCGGGGAACACTGAAGCTTTCTTT	CSARLSSGNTEAFF
TRBD1	many	TRBV6-5	TRBJ1-1	TGTGCCAGCAGTTACTCCAGGGGGTTAAAGGCTGAAGCTTTCTTT	CASSYSRGLKAEAFF
NA	many	TRBV19	TRBJ1-1	TGTGCCAGTAGTCGTAATGTGGACCTGAACACTGAAGCTTTCTTT	CASSRNVDLNTEAFF
TRBD2	NA	TRBV5-1	TRBJ2-5	TGCGCCAGCAGCTTGTGGGAGGGCCTAGAGACCCAGTACTTC	CASSLWEGLETQYF
NA	many	TRBV2	TRBJ1-1	TGTGCCAGCAGTGACTCCCTAGGGGAGGGGACTGAAGCTTTCTTT	CASSDSLGEGTEAFF
NA	many	TRBV2	TRBJ1-1	TGTGCCAGCTCCTCGGGGTCGGACACGAACACTGAAGCTTTCTTT	CASSSGSDTNTEAFF
NA	many	TRBV6-2/TRBV6-3	TRBJ2-7	TGTGCCAGCAGATTTAGTGGAGGAGAGCAGTACTTC	CASRFSGGEQYF
TRBD1	many	TRBV12-3/TRBV12-4	TRBJ2-5	TGTGCCAGCAGTTCCCGGACAGGGCAAGAGACCCAGTACTTC	CASSSRTGQETQYF
TRBD1	many	TRBV25-1	TRBJ2-5	TGTGCCAGCAGTGAATGGGGGACAGGATTGCAAGAGACCCAGTACTTC	CASSEWGTGLQETQYF
NA	many	TRBV7-2	TRBJ2-4	TGTGCCAGCAGCTCCCAGGTTGAGGGGCACTACGACTTC	CASSSQVEGHYDF
NA	many	TRBV5-1	TRBJ2-7	TGCGCCAGCAAACAACCGGGAAGCTCCTACGAGCAGTACTTC	CASKQPGSSYEQYF
NA	few	TRBV29-1	TRBJ2-5	TGCAGCGTTGAAGGCCCGGGACCTCTCGACTTC	CSVEGPGPLDF
NA	many	TRBV6-2/TRBV6-3	TRBJ2-7	TGTGCCAGCAGTTATCCCCACGCGGGACTCCACGAGCAGTACTTC	CASSYPHAGLHEQYF
TRBD1	many	TRBV12-3/TRBV12-4	TRBJ2-5	TGTGCCAGCAGTCCGACAGGGTGGCAAGAGACCCAGTACTTC	CASSPTGWQETQYF
NA	many	TRBV10-3	TRBJ2-5	TGTGCCATCAGTGAAGTACAGGGTTGGACCCAGTACTTC	CAISEVQGWTQYF
NA	few	TRBV10-2	TRBJ2-7	TGCGCCAGCAGTGAGTCGTTCAGGGGCCTTTCCTACGAGCAGTACTTC	CASSESFRGLSYEQYF
NA	NA	TRBV6-2/TRBV6-3	TRBJ2-3	TGTGCCAGCAGAGCAAGCACAGATACGCAGTATTTT	CASRASTDTQYF
NA	many	TRBV4-3	TRBJ2-7	TGCGCCAGCAGCCAAGTTCGCGGGAACGAGCAGTACTTC	CASSQVRGNEQYF
TRBD2	many	TRBV20-1	TRBJ2-7	TGCAGTGCTCCTACTAGCGGGAGAGGACGCGAGCAGTACTTC	CSAPTSGRGREQYF
NA	NA	TRBV14	TRBJ1-5	TGTGCCAGCAGCCTTGGACCCAATCAGCCCCATCATTTT	CASSLGPNQPHHF
NA	NA	TRBV6-1	TRBJ1-5	TGTGCCAGCAACCCCTCCGGCGATCAGCCCCAGCATTTT	CASNPSGDQPQHF
TRBD1	many	TRBV6-5	TRBJ1-1	TGTGCCAGCAGTTACTCCTGGGACAGGGGGGACACTGAAGCTTTCTTT	CASSYSWDRGDTEAFF
NA	few	TRBV2	TRBJ2-2	TGTGCCAGCACGCGGAGATTCACCGGGGAGCTGTTTTTT	CASTRRFTGELFF
NA	many	TRBV28	TRBJ2-7	TGTGCCAGCAGGCTAAGATCGGCAGAGATAGACTTC	CASRLRSAEIDF
TRBD1	many	TRBV29-1	TRBJ2-7	TGCAGCGTTAGGACAGGGCGAAGCTACGAGCAGTACTTC	CSVRTGRSYEQYF
NA	few	TRBV5-6	TRBJ1-5	TGTGCCAGCAGCTTACAGGGCGAACCCCAGCATTTT	CASSLQGEPQHF
TRBD1	many	TRBV28	TRBJ2-5	TGTGCCAGCAGTTTACTCCTCCGAAGGGGGCGTCGGGAGACCCAGTACTTC	CASSLLLRRGRRETQYF
TRBD2	many	TRBV18	TRBJ2-4	TGTGCCAGCACCAAAAGAGCGGGAGGGCTGTCCAAAAACATTCAGTACTTC	CASTKRAGGLSKNIQYF
TRBD1	many	TRBV7-2	TRBJ2-5	TGTGCCAGCAGCTCAGACAGGGCTAAAGAGACCCAGTACTTC	CASSSDRAKETQYF
NA	many	TRBV6-1	TRBJ1-5	TGTGCCAGCAGGCACAATCAGCCCCAGCATTTT	CASRHNQPQHF
TRBD2	NA	TRBV6-1	TRBJ2-5	TGTGCCAGCAGTGAAGAGGTGGCGGGGGGAGAAGAGACCCAGTACTTC	CASSEEVAGGEETQYF
TRBD1	many	TRBV2	TRBJ2-7	TGTGCCAGCAGCCTGGGACAGCACTACGAGCAGTACTTC	CASSLGQHYEQYF
NA	once	TRBV7-9	TRBJ1-1	TGTGCCAGCAGCTTAGGCCCCACTGAAGCTTTCTTT	CASSLGPTEAFF
TRBD1	NA	TRBV6-1	TRBJ2-7	TGTGCCAGCAACCCGACAGGGGGTCGTCACGAGCAGTACTTC	CASNPTGGRHEQYF
NA	many	TRBV20-1	TRBJ1-1	TGCAGTGCTAGGGAACCCAGGGGTTTCACTGAAGCTTTCTTT	CSAREPRGFTEAFF
NA	few	TRBV6-1	TRBJ2-7	TGTGCCAGCAGTCCGACTAGATACTACGAGCAGTACTTC	CASSPTRYYEQYF
NA	few	TRBV30	TRBJ1-6	TGTGCCTGGAGTGCGGAGGGGAATAATTCACCCCTCCACTTT	CAWSAEGNNSPLHF
NA	many	TRBV28	TRBJ2-7	TGTGCCAGCAGTTTGCATGACAAACCCTACGAGCAGTACTTC	CASSLHDKPYEQYF
TRBD1	many	TRBV7-8	TRBJ2-7	TGTGCCAGCAGCCCGCCGGGACAGGGCTCCGAGCAGTACTTC	CASSPPGQGSEQYF
TRBD2	many	TRBV6-1	TRBJ2-7	TGTGCCAGCAGGGTAGCGGGAGGTGGTTACGAGCAGTACTTC	CASRVAGGGYEQYF
NA	many	TRBV19	TRBJ1-5	TGTGCCAGTAGTATGCCACAGTATAGCAATCAGCCCCAGCATTTT	CASSMPQYSNQPQHF
TRBD2	NA	TRBV6-6	TRBJ2-5	TGTGCCACCCTAGCGGGCTACCAAGAGACCCAGTACTTC	CATLAGYQETQYF
NA	many	TRBV7-8	TRBJ1-2	TGTGCCAGCAGCTTATATTATGGCTACACCTTC	CASSLYYGYTF
NA	many	TRBV6-1	TRBJ1-2	TGTGCCAGCAGTGCGGGGGGACGAGGAGTCTATGGCTACACCTTC	CASSAGGRGVYGYTF
NA	many	TRBV28	TRBJ1-2	TGTGCCAGCAGTTTAAACAGGAGAGCCCCTTTCTATGGCTACACCTTC	CASSLNRRAPFYGYTF
TRBD2	many	TRBV6-5	TRBJ2-7	TGTGCCAGCAGTTACTCGGGGGAGGGACTATCCTACGAGCAGTACTTC	CASSYSGEGLSYEQYF
TRBD2	many	TRBV6-1	TRBJ2-4	TGTGCCAGCAGTGAAGCCCAGCGGGAGGCTCAGTACTTC	CASSEAQREAQYF
NA	many	TRBV19	TRBJ1-5	TGTGCCAGTAGTATGTCTGGAGGGATGAATCAGCCCCAGCATTTT	CASSMSGGMNQPQHF
NA	many	TRBV5-1	TRBJ2-2	TGCGCCAGCAGCGGGGGGACAGCGGGCGGGGAGCTGTTTTTT	CASSGGTAGGELFF
NA	many	TRBV2	TRBJ2-3	TGTGCCAGCGCCTACAGAGGGTCTCTTCGGGCGGATACGCAGTATTTT	CASAYRGSLRADTQYF
NA	many	TRBV10-2	TRBJ2-5	TGCGCCAGCAGCGAGGACTACCCGGGGGAAGAGACCCAGTACTTC	CASSEDYPGEETQYF